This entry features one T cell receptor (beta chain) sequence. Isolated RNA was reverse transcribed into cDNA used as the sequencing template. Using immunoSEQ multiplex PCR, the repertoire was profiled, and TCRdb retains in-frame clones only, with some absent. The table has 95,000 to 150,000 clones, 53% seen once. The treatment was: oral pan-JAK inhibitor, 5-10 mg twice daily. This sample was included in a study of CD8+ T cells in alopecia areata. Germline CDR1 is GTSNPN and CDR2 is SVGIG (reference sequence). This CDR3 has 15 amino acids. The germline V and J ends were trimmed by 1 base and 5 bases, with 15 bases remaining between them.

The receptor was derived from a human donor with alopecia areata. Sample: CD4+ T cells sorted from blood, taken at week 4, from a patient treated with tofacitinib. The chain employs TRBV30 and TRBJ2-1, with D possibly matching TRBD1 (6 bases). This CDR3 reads CAWSGVRDIHNEQFF. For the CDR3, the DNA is TGTGCCTGGAGTGGGGTCCGGGACATTCACAATGAGCAGTTCTTC. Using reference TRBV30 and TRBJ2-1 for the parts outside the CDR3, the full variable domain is SQTIHQWPATLVQPVGSPLSLECTVEGTSNPNLYWYRQAAGRGLQLLFYSVGIGQISSEVPQNLSASRPQDRQFILSSKKLLLSDSGFYLCAWSGVRDIHNEQFFGPGTRLTVL.